The clone carrying this TCR beta chain was counted a few times. The target antigen is unknown. These data belong to a study of CD8 T cells in ankylosing spondylitis. CDR3 length equals 12 residues. V lost 7 bases to trimming and J lost 4 bases, with 13 bases between them. CDR1 is SQVTM, CDR2 ANQGSEA, per germline. Libraries of TCR beta came from quantitative 5'-RACE with molecular barcodes. MiXCR, applied by TCRdb to the 5' RACE reads, yields one record per CDR3 protein. The table records roughly 150,000 distinct CDR3 sequences, around a third of them present only once. General study findings and limits: Reportedly, disease-linked clones are significantly enriched in ankylosing spondylitis patients' matched synovial fluid. Characteristic of ankylosing spondylitis blood, it appeared, was a TCR beta motif comprising roughly 8 highly homologous variants. Clones linked with disease were CD8+ and fairly uncommon in the peripheral blood.

J is TRBJ1-2 and V is TRBV29-1, with D possibly matching TRBD1 (6 bases). This receptor was obtained from a male donor with ankylosing spondylitis. The material sequenced was synovial fluid, either unsorted or a sorted T cell fraction (not recorded which). In DNA, the CDR3 is TGCAGCGCCTCAGGGGACCTCTATGGCTACACCTTC. Translated: CSASGDLYGYTF.